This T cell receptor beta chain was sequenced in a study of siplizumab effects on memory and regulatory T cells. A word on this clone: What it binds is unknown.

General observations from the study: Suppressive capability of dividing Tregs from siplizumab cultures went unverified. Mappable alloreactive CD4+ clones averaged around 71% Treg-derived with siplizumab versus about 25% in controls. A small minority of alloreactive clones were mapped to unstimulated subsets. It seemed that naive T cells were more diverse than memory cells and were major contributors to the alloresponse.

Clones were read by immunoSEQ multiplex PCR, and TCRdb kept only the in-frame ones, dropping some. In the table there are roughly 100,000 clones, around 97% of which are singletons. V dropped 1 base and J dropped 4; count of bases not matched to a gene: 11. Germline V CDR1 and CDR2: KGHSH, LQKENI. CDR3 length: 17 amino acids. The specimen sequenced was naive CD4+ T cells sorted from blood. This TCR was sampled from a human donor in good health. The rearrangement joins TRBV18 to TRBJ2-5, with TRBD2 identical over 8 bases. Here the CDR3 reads CASSPQGRGAGGETQYF. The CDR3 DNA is TGTGCCAGCTCACCACAAGGGCGGGGGGCCGGAGGAGAGACCCAGTACTTC.